Listed here are 11 T cell receptor beta chains from one sample, sequenced in a study of immune cell composition in non-small cell lung cancer. TCRdb's table, derived via immunoSEQ multiplex PCR, lists solely in-frame clones and lacks some. Of over 12,000 clones listed, about 69% are singletons. Specimen: lung tumor tissue. The receptors stem from a human donor with non-small cell lung cancer.

This clone occurred once. The chain recombines TRBV19 with TRBJ2-4; 7 bases align to TRBD1. CDR3 length: 16 residues. The V segment lost 5 bases and the J segment 1 base; nucleotides outside the gene matches: 8. In germline, CDR1 is LNHDA, CDR2 SQIVND (reference sequence). This chain's CDR3 is CASSETGSGAKNIQYF. CDR3 sequence (DNA): TGTGCCAGTAGTGAGACAGGGTCTGGTGCCAAAAACATTCAGTACTTC.

The chain links TRBV19 to TRBJ2-5, with TRBD2 matching over 7 bases. V dropped 4 bases and J dropped 1; count of bases not matched to a gene: 12. The CDR3 sequence is 17 residues long. Looked up from germline, CDR1 is LNHDA and CDR2 is SQIVND (reference sequence). The CDR3 spells CASSRTGERERQETQYF. CDR3 DNA sequence: TGTGCCAGTAGTAGGACGGGGGAGCGGGAACGCCAAGAGACCCAGTACTTC. Together with reference TRBV19 and TRBJ2-5, the CDR3 gives the full variable domain: DGGITQSPKYLFRKEGQNVTLSCEQNLNHDAMYWYRQDPGQGLRLIYYSQIVNDFQKGDIAEGYSVSREKKESFPLTVTSAQKNPTAFYLCASSRTGERERQETQYFGPGTRLLVL.

CDR3 sequence: CASSHTTGLAGVTDTQYF. Here the CDR3 DNA reads TGTGCCAGCAGCCATACTACAGGACTAGCGGGGGTCACAGATACGCAGTATTTT. The V gene is TRBV4-2, the J gene TRBJ2-3; 13 nucleotides align to TRBD2. CDR3 length: 18 residues. Germline lookup yields CDR1 LGHNA and CDR2 YNFKEQ. Trimming took 3 bases from V and 2 from J; bases not matched to a gene: 8.

This clone was observed once. The V gene is TRBV18, the J gene TRBJ1-5, with D possibly being TRBD1 (5 bases). The CDR3 has 15 residues. Germline V gene sequence: CDR1 KGHSH, CDR2 LQKENI. V was cut by 6 bases and J by 9 bases, with 21 bases left in between. The CDR3 protein is CASSSDTSSQRPQHF. The CDR3 DNA follows: TGTGCCAGCTCTTCGGACACGTCCTCCCAACGGCCCCAGCATTTT.

The CDR3 loop reads CASSLVPPIAGDRQETQYF. CDR3 DNA: TGTGCCAGCAGCTTAGTCCCGCCTATAGCGGGAGACCGCCAAGAGACCCAGTACTTC. This chain uses TRBV7-8 with TRBJ2-5, with 9 bases identical to TRBD2. Germline CDR1 SGHVS, CDR2 FQNEAQ. The V and J ends lost 1 base and 1 base, in that order; junction bases with no gene match: 13. CDR3 length: 19 residues.

In this sample, this clone turned up a few times. The V call is TRBV6-5, the J call TRBJ2-2; 9 bases agree with TRBD1. Trimming removed 6 bases from V and 5 bases from J; junction bases left unmatched: 4. This CDR3 comprises 14 residues. Per the germline V gene, CDR1 is MNHEY and CDR2 is SVGAGI. The CDR3 reads CASRRTGETGELFF. The CDR3 DNA reads as TGTGCCAGCAGGCGGACAGGGGAGACCGGGGAGCTGTTTTTT.

The genes are TRBV7-2 and TRBJ1-2; maybe TRBD1 (5 bases). V was shortened by 2 bases and J by 7 bases, with 8 bases between the two germline ends. The germline gives CDR1 SGHTA, CDR2 FQGNSA. The CDR3 is made up of 12 amino acids. The CDR3 nucleotides are TGTGCCAGCAGCTTACAGACAGCTGGCTACACCTTC. This encodes CASSLQTAGYTF.

The gene calls are TRBV19 and TRBJ2-1; the match to TRBD1 covers 9 bases. Germline values: CDR1 LNHDA, CDR2 SQIVND (reference sequence). The V segment lost 1 base and the J segment 4 bases; nucleotides outside the gene matches: 2. The CDR3 has 15 residues. The chain's CDR3 is CASSIVGQGYNEQFF. The CDR3 DNA follows: TGTGCCAGTAGTATAGTGGGACAGGGTTACAATGAGCAGTTCTTC.

This clone was counted a single time. This chain uses TRBV9 with TRBJ2-6; the D gene is possibly TRBD1 (6 bases). Trimming stripped 4 bases from V and 0 bases from J, with 14 bases between. The CDR3 consists of 17 residues. CDR1 and CDR2 from the germline V gene are SGDLS and YYNGEE. The CDR3 sequence is CASSLQGGSSGANVLTF. CDR3 DNA: TGTGCCAGCAGCTTACAGGGTGGGAGCTCTGGGGCCAACGTCCTGACTTTC.

This clone has just a few counts. V gene TRBV5-5 combines with J gene TRBJ1-1; D is unresolved. Germline-derived CDR1 and CDR2 are SGHKS and YYEKEE (reference sequence). The CDR3 spans 13 residues. Between the trimmed V and J ends, which lost 3 bases and 3 bases, there was a span of 9 bases. CDR3 residues: CASSSWRDTEAFF. Written as DNA, the CDR3 is TGTGCCAGCAGCTCCTGGAGGGACACTGAAGCTTTCTTT.

The chain joins TRBV7-2 to TRBJ2-5, with D possibly TRBD2 on 7 matching bases. Trimming pared 5 bases from V and 11 bases from J, leaving 18 bases between. There are 13 residues in the CDR3. The germline gives CDR1 SGHTA, CDR2 FQGNSA. The CDR3 region has the DNA TGTGCCAGCAGCCCGGTGGGGGGGCGTGAGCAGTACTTC. Translation: CASSPVGGREQYF.